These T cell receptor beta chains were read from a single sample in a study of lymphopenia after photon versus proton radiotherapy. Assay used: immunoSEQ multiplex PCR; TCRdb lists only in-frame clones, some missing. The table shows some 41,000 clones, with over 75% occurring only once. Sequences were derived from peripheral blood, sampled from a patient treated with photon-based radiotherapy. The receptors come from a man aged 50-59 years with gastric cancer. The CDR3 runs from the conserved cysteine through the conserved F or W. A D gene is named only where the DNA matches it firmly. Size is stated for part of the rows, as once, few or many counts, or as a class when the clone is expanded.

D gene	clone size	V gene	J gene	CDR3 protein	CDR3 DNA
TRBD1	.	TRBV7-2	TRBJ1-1	CASSPRDRALGAFF	TGTGCCAGCAGCCCCCGGGACAGGGCTTTAGGAGCTTTCTTT
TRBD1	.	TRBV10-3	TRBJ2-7	CATGQGATYEQYF	TGTGCCACCGGACAGGGGGCAACCTACGAGCAGTACTTC
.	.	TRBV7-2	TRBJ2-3	CASSLRDSSTDTQYF	TGTGCCAGCAGCCTCCGGGACTCGTCCACAGATACGCAGTATTTT
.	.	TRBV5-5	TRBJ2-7	CASSLGLVEQYF	TGTGCCAGCAGCTTGGGACTTGTCGAGCAGTACTTC
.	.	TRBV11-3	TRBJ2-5	CAKTGTKETQYF	TGTGCCAAAACAGGGACTAAAGAGACCCAGTACTTC
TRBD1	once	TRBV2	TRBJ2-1	CASFRDRRYNEQFF	TGTGCCAGCTTCCGGGACAGGAGGTACAATGAGCAGTTCTTC
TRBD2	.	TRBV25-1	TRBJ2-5	CASSPGGTQYF	TGTGCCAGCAGCCCGGGAGGGACCCAGTACTTC
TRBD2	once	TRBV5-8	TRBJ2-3	CASNLGLAGGDTQYF	TGTGCCAGCAACCTCGGACTAGCGGGAGGAGATACGCAGTATTTT
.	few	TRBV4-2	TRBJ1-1	CASSLPGVTEAFF	TGTGCCAGCAGCCTGCCGGGGGTCACTGAAGCTTTCTTT
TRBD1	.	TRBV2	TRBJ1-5	CASSTGGNQPQHF	TGTGCCAGCAGTACAGGGGGCAATCAGCCCCAGCATTTT
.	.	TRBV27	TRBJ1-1	CASSLLGGTEAFF	TGTGCCAGCAGTTTATTGGGGGGCACTGAAGCTTTCTTT
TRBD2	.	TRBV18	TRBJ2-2	CASSPPGLAGGTGELFF	TGTGCCAGCTCACCCCCGGGACTAGCGGGGGGCACCGGGGAGCTGTTTTTT
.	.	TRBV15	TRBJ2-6	CATSRYPSGANVLTF	TGTGCCACCAGCAGATATCCCTCTGGGGCCAACGTCCTGACTTTC
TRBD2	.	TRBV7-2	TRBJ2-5	CASSLAGGSQETQYF	TGTGCCAGCAGCTTAGCGGGAGGGAGCCAAGAGACCCAGTACTTC
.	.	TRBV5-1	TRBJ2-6	CASSDLGGVSSGANVLTF	TGCGCCAGCAGCGACCTAGGTGGGGTAAGCTCTGGGGCCAACGTCCTGACTTTC
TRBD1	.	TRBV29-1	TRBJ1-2	CSVVVRVGQGQGYTF	TGCAGCGTTGTTGTCCGTGTAGGACAGGGGCAAGGCTACACCTTC
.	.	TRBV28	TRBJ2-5	CASSLSLRGRTTQETQYF	TGTGCCAGCAGTTTATCCCTCCGGGGCCGGACTACACAAGAGACCCAGTACTTC
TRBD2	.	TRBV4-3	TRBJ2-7	CASSQERASGSSEQYF	TGCGCCAGCAGCCAAGAACGAGCGAGCGGGAGTTCCGAGCAGTACTTC
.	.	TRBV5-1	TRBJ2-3	CASSLRTASSSAYTDTQYF	TGCGCCAGCAGCCTTCGGACAGCTTCTTCTAGCGCCTACACAGATACGCAGTATTTT
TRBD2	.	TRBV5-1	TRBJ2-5	CASSSSSSGRGETQYF	TGCGCCAGCAGCTCCTCTTCTAGCGGGAGGGGAGAGACCCAGTACTTC
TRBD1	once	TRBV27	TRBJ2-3	CATRGGFSTDTQYF	TGTGCCACTCGAGGGGGCTTTAGCACAGATACGCAGTATTTT
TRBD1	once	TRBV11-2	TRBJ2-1	CASSADRGSYNEQFF	TGTGCCAGCAGCGCGGACAGGGGATCGTACAATGAGCAGTTCTTC
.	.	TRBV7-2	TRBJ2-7	CASSPRWASYEQYF	TGTGCCAGCAGCCCCAGGTGGGCCTCCTACGAGCAGTACTTC
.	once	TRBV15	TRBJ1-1	CATSREAGYTEAFF	TGTGCCACCAGCAGAGAAGCAGGATACACTGAAGCTTTCTTT
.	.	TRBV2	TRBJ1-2	CASRGDSGYGYTF	TGTGCCAGCAGGGGCGACAGCGGTTATGGCTACACCTTC
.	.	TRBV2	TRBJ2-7	CASSEDLSESYEQYF	TGTGCCAGCAGTGAAGACTTGTCGGAGTCCTACGAGCAGTACTTC
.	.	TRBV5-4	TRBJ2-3	CASSLSLTGADTQYF	TGTGCCAGCAGCTTGTCACTCACCGGCGCAGATACGCAGTATTTT
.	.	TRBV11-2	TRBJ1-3	CASSSLQGSGNTIYF	TGTGCCAGCAGCTCACTACAGGGCTCTGGAAACACCATATATTTT
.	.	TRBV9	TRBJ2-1	CASSPLIGGEQFF	TGTGCCAGCAGCCCGCTGATAGGGGGGGAGCAGTTCTTC
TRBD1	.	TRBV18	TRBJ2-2	CASSPSGGSGELFF	TGTGCCAGCTCACCCTCAGGGGGCTCCGGGGAGCTGTTTTTT
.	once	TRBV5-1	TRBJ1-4	CASSLVGGLSSEKLFF	TGCGCCAGCAGTCTGGTGGGGGGGCTAAGTAGTGAAAAACTGTTTTTT
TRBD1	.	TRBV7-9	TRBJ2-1	CASSWGQDNEQFF	TGTGCCAGCAGCTGGGGACAGGACAATGAGCAGTTCTTC
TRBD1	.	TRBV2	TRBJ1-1	CASRARQGGNTEAFF	TGTGCCAGCAGGGCCCGACAGGGGGGAAACACTGAAGCTTTCTTT
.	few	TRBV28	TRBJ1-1	CASSSARGEAFF	TGTGCCAGTAGTTCCGCCCGTGGTGAAGCTTTCTTT
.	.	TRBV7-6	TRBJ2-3	CASSLRPPQPVADTQYF	TGTGCCAGCAGCTTGAGGCCGCCACAGCCAGTTGCAGATACGCAGTATTTT
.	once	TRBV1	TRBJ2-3	CTSPLERETDTQYF	TGCACCAGCCCACTGGAGCGGGAGACAGATACGCAGTATTTT
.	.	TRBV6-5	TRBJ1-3	CASSFKPSGNTIYF	TGTGCCAGCAGTTTTAAGCCCTCTGGAAACACCATATATTTT
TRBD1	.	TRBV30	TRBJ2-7	CAWAGTDPYEQYF	TGTGCCTGGGCCGGGACAGATCCCTACGAGCAGTACTTC